The text below deals with one TCR beta chain. Its antigen is as yet unknown. PCR amplification relied on 60 Vbeta primers (plus 13 Jbeta primers). Some clones are missing from TCRdb's copy, which holds only in-frame ones; the method was immunoSEQ multiplex PCR. The sample shows over 150,000 clones, roughly 80% of them seen only once. The sample belongs to a study of cytomegalovirus exposure and HLA in healthy donors. Germline V CDR1 and CDR2: SGHNT, YYREEE (reference sequence). This CDR3 contains 12 residues. V gave up 9 bases and J gave up 5 bases, with 14 bases separating them. Points from the study as a whole: In a later analysis, TCR beta V- and J-gene trimming showed a link to a missense DCLRE1C variant.

The chain is built from TRBV5-4 and TRBJ1-1; no reliable D call. This TCR derives from a man aged 25 to 45 in good health and CMV-seropositive. The sequenced material came from PBMCs. The CDR3 DNA reads as TGTGCCATCAAGAAAGTCGGGACTGAAGCTTTCTTT. Protein sequence: CAIKKVGTEAFF.